This T cell receptor (beta chain) was identified during a study of radiotherapy plus CTLA-4 blockade in lung cancer. Measured with immunoSEQ multiplex PCR; TCRdb has only the in-frame clones, and not every one. The table includes fewer than 40,000 clones, 70% to 85% detected once. This clone was picked up a small number of times. One junction end disagrees with the germline gene, perhaps due to a read error. The germline V gene has CDR1 SGHTA and CDR2 FQGNSA. The CDR3 consists of 14 residues. Participants had chemo-refractory metastatic non-small-cell lung cancer and were treated with focal radiation plus ipilimumab CTLA-4 blockade.

The rearrangement uses TRBV7-2 and TRBJ1-2; D is uncertain. The sequence came from a human donor with non-small cell lung cancer who had stable disease on radiotherapy plus ipilimumab. Here the sequenced sample was peripheral blood, taken from a patient treated with radiotherapy plus ipilimumab. In DNA form, the CDR3 reads TGTGCCAGCAGCTTGAGACTCCCAGCCACTTACAACCACTTC. It translates to CASSLRLPATYNHF.